The 6 T cell receptor beta chains listed next were all sequenced from one sample in a study of T-cell reconstitution after alpha-beta-depleted transplantation in children. A library of TCRbeta sequences, prepared with unique molecular identifiers, was generated. Using its own MiXCR run on the PCR reads, TCRdb lists one record per CDR3 protein. The sample lists some 200,000 distinct CDR3 sequences; about a tenth were seen once. Sequenced here: PBMCs, sampled before TCRalphabeta/CD19-depleted stem cell transplant. All receptors derive from a child under two years old with acute myeloid leukemia, due to receive a stem cell transplant.

The sample holds many counts of this clonotype. The chain joins TRBV20-1 to TRBJ1-1, with D possibly matching TRBD1 (5 bases). Germline assignment: CDR1 DFQATT and CDR2 SNEGSKA (reference sequence). V lost 5 bases, J lost 4 bases, and 8 bases lay in between. The CDR3 runs to 11 residues. CDR3 sequence: CSAGGVTEAFF. The CDR3, as DNA: TGCAGTGCTGGGGGGGTCACTGAAGCTTTCTTT.

This clonotype showed up many times. The rearrangement joins TRBV29-1 to TRBJ2-1, with D possibly TRBD2 on 5 matching bases. This CDR3 comprises 14 residues. Trimming stripped 7 bases from V and 6 bases from J, with 19 bases between. Per the germline V gene, CDR1 is SQVTM and CDR2 is ANQGSEA. The CDR3 protein is CSGQTRFPGNEQFF. DNA of the CDR3: TGCAGCGGTCAAACTAGATTTCCCGGCAATGAGCAGTTCTTC.

At least ten counts were recorded for this clonotype. The chain is built from TRBV5-1 and TRBJ1-1; D gene ambiguous. Germline loops: CDR1 SGHRS, CDR2 YFSETQ. The length of the CDR3 is 15 residues. Trimming pared 0 bases from V and 0 bases from J, leaving 9 bases between. DNA of the CDR3: TGCGCCAGCAGCTTGGCCGAGAACATGAACACTGAAGCTTTCTTT. This gives the protein CASSLAENMNTEAFF.

This clonotype was counted between two and nine times. The chain has TRBV20-1 and TRBJ2-7; D ambiguous. The germline V and J ends were trimmed by 1 base and 5 bases, with 12 bases remaining between them. From germline, CDR1 is DFQATT and CDR2 SNEGSKA (reference sequence). The CDR3 extends over 13 amino acids. The CDR3 sequence is CSARAVGPDEQYF. In DNA, the CDR3 is TGCAGTGCTAGAGCGGTGGGCCCCGACGAGCAGTACTTC.

This clonotype appeared many times. The chain combines TRBV12-3 or TRBV12-4 with TRBJ2-7, with TRBD2 matching 11 bases. V gave up 5 bases and J gave up 5 bases; unmatched junction bases: 14. This CDR3 spans 17 amino acids. The CDR3 protein is CASSKEGLAGGWNEQYF. As DNA, the CDR3 is TGTGCCAGCAGTAAGGAGGGGCTAGCGGGAGGTTGGAACGAGCAGTACTTC.

This clonotype appeared many times. The rearrangement joins TRBV12-3 or TRBV12-4 to TRBJ1-5, with D possibly TRBD1 on 6 matching bases. Trimming cost V 6 bases and J 4 bases, with 13 bases left between them. The CDR3 is made up of 14 amino acids. The CDR3 region is CASSPQGMNQPQHF. The CDR3 DNA sequence: TGTGCCAGCAGCCCTCAGGGGATGAATCAGCCCCAGCATTTT.